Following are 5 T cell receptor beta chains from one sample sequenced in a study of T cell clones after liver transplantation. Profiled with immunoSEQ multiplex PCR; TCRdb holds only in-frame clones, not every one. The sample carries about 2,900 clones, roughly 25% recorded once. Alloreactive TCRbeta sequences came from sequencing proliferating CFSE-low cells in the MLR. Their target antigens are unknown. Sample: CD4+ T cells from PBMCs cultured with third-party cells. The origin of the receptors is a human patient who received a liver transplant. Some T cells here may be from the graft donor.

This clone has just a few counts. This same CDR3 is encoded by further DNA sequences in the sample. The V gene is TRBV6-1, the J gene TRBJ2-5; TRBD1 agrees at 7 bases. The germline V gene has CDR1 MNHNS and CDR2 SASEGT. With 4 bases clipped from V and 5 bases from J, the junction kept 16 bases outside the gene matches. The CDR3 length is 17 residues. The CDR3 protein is CASSGLGGPRLGETQYF. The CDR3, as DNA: TGTGCCAGCAGTGGTTTAGGGGGCCCCAGATTAGGTGAGACCCAGTACTTC.

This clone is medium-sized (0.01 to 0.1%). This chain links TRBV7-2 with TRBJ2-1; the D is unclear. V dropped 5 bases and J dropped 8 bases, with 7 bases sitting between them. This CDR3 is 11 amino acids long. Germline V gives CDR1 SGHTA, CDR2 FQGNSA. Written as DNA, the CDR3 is TGTGCCAGCAGCCCTCTCGATGAGCAGTTCTTC. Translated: CASSPLDEQFF. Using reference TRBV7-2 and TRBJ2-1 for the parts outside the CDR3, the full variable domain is GAGVSQSPSNKVTEKGKDVELRCDPISGHTALYWYRQSLGQGLEFLIYFQGNSAPDKSGLPSDRFSAERTGGSVSTLTIQRTQQEDSAVYLCASSPLDEQFFGPGTRLTVL.

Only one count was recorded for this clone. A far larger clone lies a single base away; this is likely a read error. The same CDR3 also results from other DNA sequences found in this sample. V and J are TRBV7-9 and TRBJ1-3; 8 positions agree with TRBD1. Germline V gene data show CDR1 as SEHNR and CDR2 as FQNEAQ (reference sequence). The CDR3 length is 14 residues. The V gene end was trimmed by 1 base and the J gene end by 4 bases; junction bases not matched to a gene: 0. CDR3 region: CASSLGQGGNTIYF. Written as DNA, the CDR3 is TGTGCCAGCAGCTTAGGACAGGGGGGAAACACCATATATTTT.

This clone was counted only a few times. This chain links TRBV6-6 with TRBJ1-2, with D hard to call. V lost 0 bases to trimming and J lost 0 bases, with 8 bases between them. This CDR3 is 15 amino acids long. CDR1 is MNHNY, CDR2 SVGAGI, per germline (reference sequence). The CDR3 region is CASSYSLGSNYGYTF. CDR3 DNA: TGTGCCAGCAGTTACTCTCTAGGGTCTAACTATGGCTACACCTTC.

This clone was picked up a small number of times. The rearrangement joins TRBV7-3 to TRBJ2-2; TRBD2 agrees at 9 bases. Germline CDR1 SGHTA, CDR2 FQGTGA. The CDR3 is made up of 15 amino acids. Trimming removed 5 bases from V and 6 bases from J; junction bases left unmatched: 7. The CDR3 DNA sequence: TGTGCCAGCAGCGCCCCAGCGGGAGGAGCCGGGGAGCTGTTTTTT. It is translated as CASSAPAGGAGELFF.